These T cell receptor beta chains were read from a single sample in a study of blood T cells in healthy people across ages. A single record per CDR3 protein comes from TCRdb applying MiXCR to the 5' RACE reads. The sample lists 760,000 or so distinct CDR3 sequences; more than 20% were seen once. The same sample was also studied in work on T cells of mothers and their children.

The source material was blood. The receptors stem from a boy aged 5-17 years in good health. Each CDR3 is given with its conserved first and last residue. The D gene is left open where the match is weak. Expanded clones get a size class; other rows say once, few or many, or leave the size out.

cdr3_aa,cdr3_nt,clone_size,v_call,j_call,d_call,cdr3_length
CASSLSTDDEQYF,TGTGCCAGCAGCTTATCTACTGACGACGAGCAGTACTTC,-,TRBV7-9,TRBJ2-7,-,13
CASSLNDRAYEQYF,TGCGCCAGCAGCTTGAACGACAGAGCCTACGAGCAGTACTTC,-,TRBV5-1,TRBJ2-7,-,14
CSARDRHSYNEQFF,TGCAGTGCTCGCGACAGACACTCCTACAATGAGCAGTTCTTC,few,TRBV20-1,TRBJ2-1,-,14
CASAGRVLDNQPQHF,TGTGCCAGCGCCGGTAGGGTCCTCGACAATCAGCCCCAGCATTTT,-,TRBV28,TRBJ1-5,-,15
CSVEDGTAYGYTF,TGCAGCGTTGAAGACGGGACTGCTTATGGCTACACCTTC,-,TRBV29-1,TRBJ1-2,-,13
CASSPGHTGANVLTF,TGCGCCAGCAGCCCAGGACATACTGGGGCCAACGTCCTGACTTTC,-,TRBV5-1,TRBJ2-6,-,15
CASSRRASGNNEQFF,TGTGCCAGCAGCCGTCGGGCTAGCGGGAACAATGAGCAGTTCTTC,few,TRBV7-2,TRBJ2-1,TRBD2,15
CASTRQGSYEQYF,TGTGCCAGCACCAGACAGGGGTCCTACGAGCAGTACTTC,many,TRBV28,TRBJ2-7,TRBD1,13
CSARIGDKMDSPLHF,TGCAGTGCTAGAATCGGGGACAAGATGGATTCACCCCTCCACTTT,-,TRBV20-1,TRBJ1-6,-,15
CASSYSGDTIYF,TGTGCCAGCAGTTACTCGGGGGACACCATATATTTT,-,TRBV6-5,TRBJ1-3,-,12
CASSPTRGQPQHF,TGTGCCAGCAGCCCTACGAGGGGGCAGCCCCAGCATTTT,-,TRBV14,TRBJ1-5,-,13
CASSVSWGTDTQYF,TGTGCCAGCAGTGTCAGCTGGGGCACAGATACGCAGTATTTT,few,TRBV6-1,TRBJ2-3,-,14
CASSPQRNREETQYF,TGTGCCAGCAGCCCTCAACGGAACCGTGAAGAGACCCAGTACTTC,few,TRBV7-9,TRBJ2-5,-,15
CASSLELSSYNEQFF,TGTGCCAGCAGCTTAGAGCTAAGCTCCTACAATGAGCAGTTCTTC,once,TRBV7-9,TRBJ2-1,-,15
CASSLASRGNYGYTF,TGTGCCAGCAGCTTAGCTTCTCGGGGAAACTATGGCTACACCTTC,-,TRBV7-8,TRBJ1-2,-,15
CSAPGTGYEAFF,TGCAGTGCTCCCGGGACAGGGTATGAAGCTTTCTTT,-,TRBV20-1,TRBJ1-1,TRBD1,12
CSARDTSGTIRSSYEQYF,TGCAGTGCTAGAGATACATCCGGGACTATTCGGAGCTCCTACGAGCAGTACTTC,few,TRBV20-1,TRBJ2-7,TRBD2,18
CASSLVRVGTSDETQYF,TGCGCCAGCAGCTTGGTACGGGTAGGGACTAGCGACGAGACCCAGTACTTC,-,TRBV5-1,TRBJ2-5,TRBD2,17
CASSSRTIAADTQYF,TGCGCCAGCAGCTCTCGGACGATCGCGGCAGATACGCAGTATTTT,few,TRBV5-1,TRBJ2-3,-,15
CASSLLSGGSYEQYF,TGTGCCAGCAGCCTACTTAGCGGGGGTTCCTACGAGCAGTACTTC,few,TRBV6-5,TRBJ2-7,TRBD2,15
CASSLGAGDEDTQYF,TGTGCCAGCAGCTTGGGGGCGGGGGACGAAGATACGCAGTATTTT,-,TRBV5-5,TRBJ2-3,TRBD2,15
CASSAPTGFENSPLHF,TGCGCCAGCAGCGCACCGACAGGTTTTGAGAATTCACCCCTCCACTTT,few,TRBV5-1,TRBJ1-6,-,16
CASSQDRGLAAFF,TGTGCCAGCAGCCAAGACAGGGGACTAGCGGCTTTCTTT,few,TRBV3-1,TRBJ1-1,-,13
CASSFEGDTEAFF,TGTGCCAGCAGCTTCGAAGGGGACACTGAAGCTTTCTTT,-,TRBV11-2,TRBJ1-1,-,13
CSASSTGVEKLFF,TGCAGTGCTAGCAGCACAGGGGTCGAAAAACTGTTTTTT,few,TRBV20-1,TRBJ1-4,TRBD1,13